This T cell receptor (beta chain) is from a study of cytomegalovirus exposure and HLA in healthy donors. With 5 bases clipped from V and 3 bases from J, the junction kept 13 bases outside the gene matches. CDR1 is SGHVS, CDR2 FQNEAQ, per germline. This CDR3 has 17 amino acids. Findings and caveats of the study: A few chains tied to CMV proved CMV antigen-specific in vitro. The HLA-A and HLA-B alleles of most subjects were reportedly predicted accurately from TCR beta sequences.

Both 60 Vbeta primers and 13 Jbeta primers went into the PCR. Produced via immunoSEQ multiplex PCR; TCRdb's table is partial and in-frame only. This table holds some 100,000 clones, 65% to 80% found once. Of note for this clone: Its antigen remains unknown.

Sample: PBMCs. This receptor was taken from a woman aged 45-60 years in good health and CMV-seropositive. The gene calls are TRBV7-8 and TRBJ2-3; TRBD1 agrees at 8 bases. The chain's CDR3 is CASSTPDRGGRTDTQYF. CDR3 nucleotides: TGTGCCAGCAGCACGCCCGACAGGGGAGGAAGAACAGATACGCAGTATTTT.